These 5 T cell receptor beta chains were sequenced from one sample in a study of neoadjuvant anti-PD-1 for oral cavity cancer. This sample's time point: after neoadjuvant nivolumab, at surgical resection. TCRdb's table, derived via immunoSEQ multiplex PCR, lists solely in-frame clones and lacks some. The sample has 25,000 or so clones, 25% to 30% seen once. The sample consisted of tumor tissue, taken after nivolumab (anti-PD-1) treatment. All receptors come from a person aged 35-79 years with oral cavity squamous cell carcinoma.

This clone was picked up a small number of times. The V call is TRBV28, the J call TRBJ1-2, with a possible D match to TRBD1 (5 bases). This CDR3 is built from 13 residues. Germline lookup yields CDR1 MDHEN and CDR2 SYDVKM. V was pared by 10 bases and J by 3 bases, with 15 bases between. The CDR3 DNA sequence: TGTGCCATATGGGGGAGGACCTACTATGGCTACACCTTC. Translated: CAIWGRTYYGYTF.

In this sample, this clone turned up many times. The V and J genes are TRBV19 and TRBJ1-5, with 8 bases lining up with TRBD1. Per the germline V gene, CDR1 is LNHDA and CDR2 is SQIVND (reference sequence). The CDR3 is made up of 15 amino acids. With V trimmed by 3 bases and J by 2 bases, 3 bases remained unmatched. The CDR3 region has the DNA TGTGCCAGTAGTATGCAGGGACAGGGCAATCAGCCCCAGCATTTT. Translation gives CASSMQGQGNQPQHF.

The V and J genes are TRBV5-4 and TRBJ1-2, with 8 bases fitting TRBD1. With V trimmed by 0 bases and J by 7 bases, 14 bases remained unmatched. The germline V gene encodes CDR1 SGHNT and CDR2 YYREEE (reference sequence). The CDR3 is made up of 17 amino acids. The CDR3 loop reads CASSLEGPRGLYRGYTF. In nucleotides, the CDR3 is TGTGCCAGCAGCTTGGAAGGCCCCAGGGGGCTCTACCGTGGCTACACCTTC.

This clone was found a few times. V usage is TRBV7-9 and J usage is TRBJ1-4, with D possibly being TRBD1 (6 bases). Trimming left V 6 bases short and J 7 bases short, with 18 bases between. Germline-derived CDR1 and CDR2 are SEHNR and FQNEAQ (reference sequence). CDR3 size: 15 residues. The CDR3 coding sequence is TGTGCCAGCAGTTCTGAGGGGGTTCTCGCTGAAAAACTGTTTTTT. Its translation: CASSSEGVLAEKLFF.

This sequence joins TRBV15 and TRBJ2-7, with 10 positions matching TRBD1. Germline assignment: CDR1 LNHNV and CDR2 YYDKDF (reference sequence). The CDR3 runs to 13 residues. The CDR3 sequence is CATRDRGGYEQYF. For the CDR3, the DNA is TGTGCTACCCGGGACAGGGGCGGGTACGAGCAGTACTTC.